The source of this T cell receptor (beta chain) is a study of shared clonotypes between healthy human individuals. Germline CDR1 is SGHAT and CDR2 is FQNNGV. The CDR3 is 17 residues long. V gave up 5 bases and J gave up 6 bases; unmatched junction bases: 18. Generated by immunoSEQ multiplex PCR, the TCRdb table keeps only in-frame clones and is missing some. The data contain roughly 1 million clones, 70% to 80% of them singletons. The rearrangement uses TRBV11-2 and TRBJ2-7, with 8 bases lining up with TRBD2. The specimen was memory CD4+ T cells sorted from blood. The subset is: CD45RA-negative fraction. This TCR derives from a young man in good health. The chain's CDR3 is CASSRGGRETSRGEQYF. CDR3 bases: TGTGCCAGCAGCCGCGGGGGGCGGGAGACCTCCCGTGGCGAGCAGTACTTC.